This TCR beta chain was captured in a study of CD8 T cells in ankylosing spondylitis (dated by TCRdb to the late 2010s). With regard to the full study: T cell receptor beta repertoires were profiled in healthy donors and ankylosing spondylitis patients so that disease-linked TCR variants could be found. The full study cohort comprised 25 ankylosing spondylitis patients and roughly 110 healthy donors. Peripheral blood samples were taken, and synovial fluid was additionally collected from ankylosing spondylitis patients.

Points on this clonotype: This clone's antigen is unknown. No per-base quality is available; no much larger clone lies one base away.

General findings and caveats noted by the study authors: A CD8+ phenotype was shown by the disease-linked clones, which were found at relatively low frequencies in peripheral blood. Some of the motif variants had been reported before in the synovial fluid and blood of reactive arthritis patients, a finding that suggests common disease-initiation mechanisms. Blood from ankylosing spondylitis patients appeared to be characterized by a TCR beta motif composed of under 10 highly homologous amino acid variants. Significant enrichment of the disease-linked clones was reported in matched synovial fluid samples from ankylosing spondylitis patients.

The instrument given in TCRdb is Illumina HiSeq 2500. Quantitative 5'-RACE with molecular barcodes was used to prepare TCR beta libraries. Under the source paper's analysis protocol: A new computational method, built on a probabilistic model of VDJ rearrangement, was used to identify disease-linked TCR variants. Starting from the raw public reads, TCRdb applied fastp trimming at Q25, assembled clones with MiXCR and retained in-frame beta chains. All rows with the same CDR3 protein become a single entry with the most common DNA and genes. TCRdb's processing, not the study's, gives the V and J calls here. The sample data list 200,000 to 250,000 distinct CDR3 sequences, and about 11% of these were observed just once. The ten largest clonotypes hold about a fifth of the sample. The germline V gene specifies MDHEN as CDR1 and SYDVKM as CDR2. V is pared back by 4 bases and J by 2 bases, with 20 bases lying between the germline termini. The CDR3 covers 17 residues, taking in both the cysteine and the phenylalanine. The CDR3 DNA has 51 bases and is translated from base 1.

The chain employs TRBV28 and TRBJ1-1, with no reliable assignment of the D segment. Specimen: blood, either unsorted or a sorted T cell fraction (not recorded which). The clonotype was recovered from a male donor with ankylosing spondylitis or in good health (not recorded which). The sequenced DNA: TGTGCCAGCAGTTCTCCTACCTACCTCGGGTCTAACACTGAAGCTTTCTTT. This yields the protein CASSSPTYLGSNTEAFF.